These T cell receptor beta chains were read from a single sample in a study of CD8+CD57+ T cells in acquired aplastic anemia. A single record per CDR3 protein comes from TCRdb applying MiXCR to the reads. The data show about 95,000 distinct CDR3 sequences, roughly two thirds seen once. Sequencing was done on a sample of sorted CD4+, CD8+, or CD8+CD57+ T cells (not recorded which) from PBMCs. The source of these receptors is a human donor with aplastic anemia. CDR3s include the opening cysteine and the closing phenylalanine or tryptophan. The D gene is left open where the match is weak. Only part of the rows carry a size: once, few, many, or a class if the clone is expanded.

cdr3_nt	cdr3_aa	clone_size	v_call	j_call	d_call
TGTGCCAGCAGCTTAGGCTCACAGTCTCCGTTGGGGAATTCACCCCTCCACTTT	CASSLGSQSPLGNSPLHF	many	TRBV7-4	TRBJ1-6	NA
TGCAGTGCTAGACCCAGGGCCAACTATGGCTACACCTTC	CSARPRANYGYTF	NA	TRBV20-1	TRBJ1-2	NA
TGTGCCAGCCTGGGTGGGAGGTACAATGAGCAGTTCTTC	CASLGGRYNEQFF	NA	TRBV6-1	TRBJ2-1	NA
TGTGCCAGCAGTAAACAGGGAGGCTACGAGCAGTACTTC	CASSKQGGYEQYF	NA	TRBV25-1	TRBJ2-7	NA
TGCAGTTCCTCGCAGGGACGGAACACTGAAGCTTTCTTT	CSSSQGRNTEAFF	few	TRBV20-1	TRBJ1-1	NA
TGCAGTGATATCCCTCTAGGGGGCCCCCACGATTACAATGAGCAGTTCTTC	CSDIPLGGPHDYNEQFF	few	TRBV20-1	TRBJ2-1	TRBD1
TGTGCCTGGAGTGCTAGGGACAGGGGGAACTATGGCTACACCTTC	CAWSARDRGNYGYTF	NA	TRBV30	TRBJ1-2	TRBD1
TGTGCCAGTAGTATGGGACTAGCGGGAGAGACCCAGTACTTC	CASSMGLAGETQYF	NA	TRBV19	TRBJ2-5	TRBD2
TGTGCCAGCAGCCCAACCGGACAGGGAATATACAATGAGCAGTTCTTC	CASSPTGQGIYNEQFF	NA	TRBV7-3	TRBJ2-1	TRBD1
TGTGCCAGTAGAGGCAGGGATTCCTACGAGCAGTACTTC	CASRGRDSYEQYF	NA	TRBV7-4	TRBJ2-7	NA
TGTGCCACCAGTGATCGCCTAGCGGGGAGCACAGATACGCAGTATTTT	CATSDRLAGSTDTQYF	few	TRBV24-1	TRBJ2-3	TRBD2
TGCAGTGCTAGAGGGAACAGGGGCGATGAGCAGTTCTTC	CSARGNRGDEQFF	few	TRBV20-1	TRBJ2-1	TRBD1
TGTGCCAGCAGCTTAGGACTAGTCAGCACAGATACGCAGTATTTT	CASSLGLVSTDTQYF	many	TRBV7-9	TRBJ2-3	NA
TGCAGTGCTAGTCTGCCAGGGAAGCTCAATGAGCAGTTCTTC	CSASLPGKLNEQFF	NA	TRBV20-1	TRBJ2-1	NA
TGCGCCAGCAGCCGCCCAGGGAGTGATCCTGTCTTC	CASSRPGSDPVF	NA	TRBV4-1	TRBJ2-7	NA
TGCAGTGCTAGACGCGGGAGTACCTACGAGCAGTACTTC	CSARRGSTYEQYF	NA	TRBV20-1	TRBJ2-7	TRBD2
TGTGCCAGCAGTGTCCAGGGGAGGGGTGGCTACACCTTC	CASSVQGRGGYTF	NA	TRBV12-3/TRBV12-4	TRBJ1-2	NA
TGTGCCAGTTCTGGGCGAGGGGCAGCCTACGAGCAGTACTTC	CASSGRGAAYEQYF	many	TRBV6-1	TRBJ2-7	NA
TGTGCCAGCAGCTTAATGCGCGACAATGAGCAGTTCTTC	CASSLMRDNEQFF	NA	TRBV7-8	TRBJ2-1	NA
TGCAGTGCAAGGTCTAGCACAGATACGCAGTATTTT	CSARSSTDTQYF	NA	TRBV20-1	TRBJ2-3	NA
TGCAGCATAGTATCGGGACAGACACAAGCTTTCTTT	CSIVSGQTQAFF	NA	TRBV29-1	TRBJ1-1	TRBD1
TGTGCCACCAGCAGCCTCGCGGGTCAAGAGACCCAGTACTTC	CATSSLAGQETQYF	NA	TRBV15	TRBJ2-5	NA
TGTGCCAGCAGTTACTCGACCAGGGGGAGTGTGGCTTTCTTT	CASSYSTRGSVAFF	NA	TRBV6-5	TRBJ1-1	TRBD1
TGTGCCAGTAGTTGGGGACCGACCTACGAGCAGTACTTC	CASSWGPTYEQYF	many	TRBV19	TRBJ2-7	NA
TGTGCCAGCAGCCCGGAGAGCAGGACGGGCGAGCAGTACTTC	CASSPESRTGEQYF	few	TRBV7-9	TRBJ2-7	NA
TGTGCCAGCAGCCTAAGCGGTCCCTCGGGCGGGGATACGCAGTATTTT	CASSLSGPSGGDTQYF	NA	TRBV7-8	TRBJ2-3	NA
TGTGCCATCAGTCCTCCGGGAGGCAGATTCTACGAGCAGTACTTC	CAISPPGGRFYEQYF	NA	TRBV10-3	TRBJ2-7	TRBD2
TGTGCCAGCAGGGGACAGGGGGTTGGCTATGGCTACACCTTC	CASRGQGVGYGYTF	few	TRBV2	TRBJ1-2	TRBD1
TGTGCCACCAGTGATGGACAGGGGGATTGGCCCCAGCATTTT	CATSDGQGDWPQHF	few	TRBV24-1	TRBJ1-5	TRBD1
TGTGCCAGCAGCGACCCCGGTCGAAGCACAGATACGCAGTATTTT	CASSDPGRSTDTQYF	few	TRBV25-1	TRBJ2-3	NA
TGTGCCAGCAGCCAAGTCGCGGGACTAGCGGGAGGAGAGACCCAGTACTTC	CASSQVAGLAGGETQYF	few	TRBV3-1	TRBJ2-5	TRBD2
TGTGCCACCAGTGATACGGTAGGGGGCACAGATACGCAGTATTTT	CATSDTVGGTDTQYF	few	TRBV24-1	TRBJ2-3	NA
TGTGCCGCACGGGGGAAGGACACTGAAGCTTTCTTT	CAARGKDTEAFF	NA	TRBV10-3	TRBJ1-1	NA
TGTGCCAGTAGTAGTACAGGGGGCGCAGGGCAGTTCTTC	CASSSTGGAGQFF	NA	TRBV19	TRBJ2-1	TRBD1
TGTGCCACCAGTGAGGCAACTAGCGGGAGGGCTAAAGAGACCCAGTACTTC	CATSEATSGRAKETQYF	NA	TRBV24-1	TRBJ2-5	TRBD2
TGTGCCACCAGCACCCGGGACAGGGGGTTTGGGGCCAACGTCCTGACTTTC	CATSTRDRGFGANVLTF	NA	TRBV24-1	TRBJ2-6	TRBD1
TGCAGTGCACGGGACAGGATTAATAGCAATCAGCCCCAGCATTTT	CSARDRINSNQPQHF	NA	TRBV20-1	TRBJ1-5	TRBD1
TGCAGCGCAAGGGGGTCATCAACTAATGAAAAACTGTTTTTT	CSARGSSTNEKLFF	NA	TRBV29-1	TRBJ1-4	NA
TGTGCCACCAGCAGCTGGGGACAGGTTAAAACCCGGCAAGAGCAGTTCTTC	CATSSWGQVKTRQEQFF	NA	TRBV15	TRBJ2-1	TRBD1
TGTGCCAGCACCGCGACTAGCGGGGAGACCCAGTACTTC	CASTATSGETQYF	NA	TRBV12-3/TRBV12-4	TRBJ2-5	TRBD2
TGTGCCAGTGGACCGGGACAGAGCACAGATACGCAGTATTTT	CASGPGQSTDTQYF	once	TRBV24-1	TRBJ2-3	TRBD1
TGTGCCACCAGCAGAGATCTATTACAGGGGTCGGGCTATGGCTACACCTTC	CATSRDLLQGSGYGYTF	NA	TRBV15	TRBJ1-2	TRBD1
TGTGCCAGCAGCTTAGCTTACGGGGGTTTGAATGAGCAGTTCTTC	CASSLAYGGLNEQFF	once	TRBV7-2	TRBJ2-1	NA
TGTGCCAGCGGACTAGCGGGAGGGTTAGGGCAAGAGACCCAGTACTTC	CASGLAGGLGQETQYF	many	TRBV6-5	TRBJ2-5	TRBD2
TGCAGTGCGCCATCCCGGGGTTTGGGGAATTCACCCCTCCACTTT	CSAPSRGLGNSPLHF	NA	TRBV20-1	TRBJ1-6	NA
TGTGCCATCAGTTCGGTTGGGGGGCGCGATTCACCCCTCCACTTT	CAISSVGGRDSPLHF	few	TRBV10-3	TRBJ1-6	NA
TGTGCCAGTAGTAAGATGGAGTCACCCCTCCACTTT	CASSKMESPLHF	NA	TRBV19	TRBJ1-6	NA
TGTGCCAGCAGCCCGGGACGACATAAGGACGAGCAGTACTTC	CASSPGRHKDEQYF	NA	TRBV13	TRBJ2-7	NA
TGCAGTGCTAGAGATCCTAGCCCCGGGGCCCAGTACTTC	CSARDPSPGAQYF	NA	TRBV20-1	TRBJ2-5	NA
TGTGCCAGCAGCTTAGTAGGAGATCAGCCCCAGCATTTT	CASSLVGDQPQHF	NA	TRBV7-2	TRBJ1-5	NA
TGCAGTGCTCGCCGGACCGAGTATGGCTACACCTTC	CSARRTEYGYTF	NA	TRBV20-1	TRBJ1-2	NA
TGTGCCAGCAGTGAAGGGAGGGATACAGATACGCAGTATTTT	CASSEGRDTDTQYF	NA	TRBV25-1	TRBJ2-3	TRBD2
TGTGCCAGCAGCGGGCGGGAGGGCGGTGAGACCCAGTACTTC	CASSGREGGETQYF	once	TRBV9	TRBJ2-5	TRBD2
TGTGCCAGCAGCTGGGACAGGGGGAGTGAGCAGTTCTTC	CASSWDRGSEQFF	NA	TRBV11-2	TRBJ2-1	TRBD1